The 5 T cell receptor beta chains listed next were all sequenced from one sample in a study of blood T cell repertoires in COVID-19. The table came from immunoSEQ multiplex PCR; TCRdb's copy has only in-frame clones and leaves some out. This sample has around 220,000 clones, with around 80% found just once. The sequencing input was peripheral blood. The source of these receptors is a woman at least 80 years old with COVID-19, enrolled during active disease.

The chain joins TRBV6-5 to TRBJ2-3; 11 bases match TRBD2. With 10 bases clipped from V and 2 bases from J, the junction kept 5 bases outside the gene matches. The CDR3 is made up of 14 amino acids. Germline loops: CDR1 MNHEY, CDR2 SVGAGI. The CDR3 coding sequence is TGTGCCATCTTAGCGGGAGGGCACACAGATACGCAGTATTTT. Translation gives CAILAGGHTDTQYF.

The V call is TRBV29-1, the J call TRBJ1-4; tentative D call: TRBD1 (6 bases). Germline loops: CDR1 SQVTM, CDR2 ANQGSEA. V was pared by 7 bases and J by 3 bases, with 18 bases between. There are 15 residues in the CDR3. The DNA of the CDR3 is TGCAGCGGAGCCAACAGGGTTTCAGCTAATGAAAAACTGTTTTTT. Protein: CSGANRVSANEKLFF.

CDR3 in amino acids: CASSRGLTTDTQYF. CDR3 nucleotides: TGTGCCAGTAGCAGGGGCCTAACCACAGATACGCAGTATTTT. The chain joins TRBV19 to TRBJ2-3, with D tentatively TRBD1 (6 bases). Trimming took off 6 bases at V and 2 bases at J, with 12 bases between the two ends. The V gene's germline CDR1 is LNHDA and CDR2 SQIVND (reference sequence). CDR3 length equals 14 residues.

This rearrangement joins TRBV15 to TRBJ1-4; 9 bases are shared with TRBD1. The CDR3 covers 13 residues. J was trimmed by 5 bases and V by 6 bases; bases with no gene match: 1. The germline CDR1 and CDR2 sequences are LNHNV and YYDKDF (reference sequence). The DNA for the CDR3 is TGTGCCACCAGAGGACAGGGGAATGAAAAACTGTTTTTT. This codes for CATRGQGNEKLFF.

J is TRBJ1-2 and V is TRBV5-1, with D possibly matching TRBD1 (5 bases). Germline CDR1 SGHRS, CDR2 YFSETQ. Trimming took off 5 bases at V and 3 bases at J, with 14 bases between the two ends. CDR3 length: 14 amino acids. The CDR3 DNA reads TGCGCCAGCAGTCCTGCAGGGCTAGACTATGGCTACACCTTC. Amino acid sequence: CASSPAGLDYGYTF. Full variable domain (rest looked up from reference TRBV5-1 and TRBJ1-2): KAGVTQTPRYLIKTRGQQVTLSCSPISGHRSVSWYQQTPGQGLQFLFEYFSETQRNKGNFPGRFSGRQFSNSRSEMNVSTLELGDSALYLCASSPAGLDYGYTFGSGTRLTVV.